This T cell receptor (beta chain) originates from a study of post-analysis software for immune sequencing data. Study-level findings and limits: By F measure, samples from a shared preparation batch strongly co-clustered. Multiple sclerosis was associated with a significant reduction in normalized Chao1 diversity relative to controls. Controls had lower frequencies than patients of about 5 TRBV segments, which included TRBV5-6, TRBV5-1 and TRBV20-1.

Germline loops: CDR1 MGHRA, CDR2 YSYEKL. V lost 6 bases, J lost 6 bases, and 19 bases stayed unmatched. The CDR3 extends over 18 amino acids. Unique molecular identifiers were present in the TCR beta cDNA libraries. TCRdb re-called the PCR reads with MiXCR, one entry per CDR3 protein. The table has a few hundred thousand distinct CDR3 sequences, around 37% seen once; the top ten hold roughly an eighth. Comments on this clonotype: The antigen is unknown.

Sequencing input: blood. The source of this sequence is a girl aged 5 to 17 with multiple sclerosis. The chain carries TRBV4-1 and TRBJ2-1, with 8 positions matching TRBD2. DNA for the CDR3: TGCGCCAGCAGGCTCATCGCGGGTGTCGGGGGGGCAATCAATGAGCAGTTCTTC. This translates into CASRLIAGVGGAINEQFF.